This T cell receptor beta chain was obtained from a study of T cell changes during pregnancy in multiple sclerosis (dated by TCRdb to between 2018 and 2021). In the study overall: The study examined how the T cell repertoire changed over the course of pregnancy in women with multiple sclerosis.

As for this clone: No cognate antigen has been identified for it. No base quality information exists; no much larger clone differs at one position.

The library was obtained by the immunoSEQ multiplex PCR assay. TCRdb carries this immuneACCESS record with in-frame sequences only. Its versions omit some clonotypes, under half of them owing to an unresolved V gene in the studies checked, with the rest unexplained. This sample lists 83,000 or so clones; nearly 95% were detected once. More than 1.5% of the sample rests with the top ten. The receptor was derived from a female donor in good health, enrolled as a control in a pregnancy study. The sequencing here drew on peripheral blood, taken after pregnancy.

CDR3 sequence: CASSLAGASGSSYNEQFF. In nucleotides, the sequence is TGTGCCAGCAGCTTAGCAGGTGCTAGCGGGAGCTCCTACAATGAGCAGTTCTTC. The rearranged segments are TRBV11-1 and TRBJ2-1; 10 middle bases align to TRBD2. The cysteine opens and the phenylalanine closes a CDR3 of 18 amino acids. Only the CDR3 DNA is retained, 54 bases long and in frame from the first base. CDR1 and CDR2 (SGHAT, FQDESV) derive from the germline V gene (reference sequence). The germline V and J ends show losses of 0 bases and 0 bases respectively, and no gene match explains 5 bases of the junction.